The clone carrying this T cell receptor (beta chain) was seen only a few times. Its specificity is not known. This entry belongs to a study of coeliac disease. Study as a whole: Without high-resolution HLA typing, biased TRBV7-2 usage was queried. Study-level findings and limits: TRB repertoires were largely private, with most amino acid sequences found in only one sample. Known gliadin-specific TRB sequences: about 55% of the 18 coeliac samples, only 1 of 6 controls. The authors considered this approach unsuitable for unbiased detection of gliadin-specific T cells. Lower clonality than controls marked TRB and TRG repertoires from active celiac intraepithelial and lamina propria samples.

There are 17 residues in the CDR3. Trimming at V came to 3 bases and at J to 0 bases, leaving 6 bases not matched to a gene. TCRdb's copy holds only in-frame clones and misses some; the assay was immunoSEQ multiplex PCR. The sample consists of thousands of clones, roughly two thirds of them appearing once. This chain joins TRBV5-7 and TRBJ1-5; TRBD1 matches 10 bases. TRBV5-7 is sorted into the ORF group, with uncertain function. This receptor was identified in a woman in her late teens or twenties with active celiac disease. The sample comprised lamina propria lymphocytes from the gut. In DNA, the CDR3 is TGTGCCAGCAGCTCAGGACAGGGGGGGTATAGCAATCAGCCCCAGCATTTT. Translated, it gives CASSSGQGGYSNQPQHF.